This T cell receptor beta chain was recovered during a study of T cell responses to AZD1222 COVID-19 vaccine. In regard to this clone: What it recognizes is unknown.

Generated by immunoSEQ multiplex PCR, the TCRdb table keeps only in-frame clones and is missing some. This table has 100,000 or so clones, about 89% appearing once. Findings of the study overall: Clonal diversity was possibly underestimated, and the donors were mostly white British, with more females. Close to half of all spike-specific TCRs reportedly target regions of the variants that are unmutated. After the peak T cell response, and only then, were repertoires sampled. The span of vaccine-associated CD4 TCRs extended across spike, with dominance at 160-218 and 743-854.

Per germline, CDR1 KGHDR and CDR2 SFDVKD. This CDR3 contains 18 residues. V was cut by 2 bases and J by 1 base, with 18 bases left in between. The chain links TRBV24-1 to TRBJ2-3; D may be TRBD1 (6 bases). The TCR sequence derives from an adult in good health. Sequenced here: peripheral blood, sampled on day 0 of AZD1222 vaccination. CDR3 loop: CATSDSHPTGPGTDTQYF. The CDR3 nucleotides read TGTGCCACCAGTGATTCCCACCCGACAGGACCTGGCACAGATACGCAGTATTTT.